This TCR beta chain was recorded in a study of T-cell memory formation after mild COVID-19. TCRdb re-called the 5' RACE reads through MiXCR, storing one row per CDR3 protein. The table shows over 500,000 distinct CDR3 sequences, with around 15% occurring only once. The CDR3 loop spans 13 amino acids. Trimming left V 1 base short and J 2 bases short, with 8 bases between. Germline V CDR1 and CDR2: GTSNPN, SVGIG (reference sequence). Sequencing input: PBMCs or a T cell subset sorted from them (not recorded which). The chain links TRBV30 to TRBJ1-2, with D unresolved. This receptor was obtained from an adult woman who had mild COVID-19 (a few samples of this study predate the infection). Cell type and time point are not known. In nucleotides, the CDR3 is TGTGCCTGGAGTGGCCAGCCGAACTATGGCTACACCTTC. It encodes CAWSGQPNYGYTF.